Reported below is one TCR beta chain. This sample is part of a study of CD8 T cells in Susac syndrome. CD8+ and CD4+ T cells from blood underwent TCR beta sequencing. Healthy donors served as the controls. They were matched for age and sex. The RNA, roughly 0.5 to 1 ug, was put through reverse transcription using random hexamers. Amplification of TCR beta CDR3 across 54 Vbeta and 13 Jbeta was performed with immunoSEQ multiplex PCR. Using its own MiXCR run on the immunoSEQ multiplex PCR reads, TCRdb lists one record per CDR3 protein. Here the sample spans 100,000 to 150,000 distinct CDR3 sequences, around 94% being singletons. Sequencing was carried out using CD4+ T cells from PBMCs. This TCR derives from a human donor in good health.

The DNA of the CDR3 is TGTGCCAGCAGGGGGACAGGGGGCTACAATGAGCAGTTCTTC. It codes for CASRGTGGYNEQFF. The rearrangement uses TRBV2 and TRBJ2-1; TRBD1 aligns across 11 bases. The junction had 1 base not matched to a gene; V was cut back by 6 bases and J by 3 bases. The CDR3 runs 14 residues. Germline values: CDR1 SNHLY, CDR2 FYNNEI. Full variable domain (rest looked up from reference TRBV2 and TRBJ2-1): EPEVTQTPSHQVTQMGQEVILRCVPISNHLYFYWYRQILGQKVEFLVSFYNNEISEKSEIFDDQFSVERPDGSNFTLKIRSTKLEDSAMYFCASRGTGGYNEQFFGPGTRLTVL.